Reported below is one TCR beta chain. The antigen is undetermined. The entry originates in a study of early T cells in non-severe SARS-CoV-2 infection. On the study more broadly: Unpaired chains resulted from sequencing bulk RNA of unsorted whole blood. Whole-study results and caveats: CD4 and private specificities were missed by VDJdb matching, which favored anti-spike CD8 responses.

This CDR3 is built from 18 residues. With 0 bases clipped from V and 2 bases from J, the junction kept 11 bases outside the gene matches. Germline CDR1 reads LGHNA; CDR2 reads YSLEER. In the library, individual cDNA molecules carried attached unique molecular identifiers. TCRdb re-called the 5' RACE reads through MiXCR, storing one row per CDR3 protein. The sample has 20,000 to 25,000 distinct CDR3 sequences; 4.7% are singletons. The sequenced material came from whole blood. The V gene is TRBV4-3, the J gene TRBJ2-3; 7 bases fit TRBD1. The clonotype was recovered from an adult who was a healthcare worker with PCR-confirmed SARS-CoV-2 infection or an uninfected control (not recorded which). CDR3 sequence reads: CASSQDRRQGTATDTQYF. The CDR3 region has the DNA TGCGCCAGCAGCCAAGATCGGCGTCAGGGGACAGCCACAGATACGCAGTATTTT.